This TCR beta chain was observed in a study of OX40 agonist ivuxolimab in advanced cancers. General study findings and limits: Compared with CD4+, CD8+ T cells on average had more expanded clones. Near-lowest levels of clonal expansion characterized partial responders at 0.1-3.0 mg/kg.

Using immunoSEQ multiplex PCR, the repertoire was profiled, and TCRdb retains in-frame clones only, with some absent. This repertoire shows around 75,000 clones, 80% to 90% found once; its top ten account for approximately 1%. As to this clone: Antigen unknown.

The sample here was CD4+ or CD8+ T cells sorted from blood, taken in a trial of the OX40 agonist ivuxolimab. This clonotype originated in an adult with an advanced solid tumor such as melanoma, head and neck, liver or kidney cancer.

CDR3 DNA sequence: TGTGCCTCCCCGACAGACACCAACTATGGCTACACCTTC. Amino acid sequence: CASPTDTNYGYTF. The V call is TRBV30, the J call TRBJ1-2; D is possibly TRBD1 (5 bases). Germline V gene lookup returns CDR1 GTSNPN and CDR2 SVGIG (reference sequence). CDR3 size: 13 residues. V was trimmed by 7 bases and J by 2 bases, leaving 14 bases between them.